This TCR beta chain was captured by sequencing in a study of radiation and T cells in renal cell carcinoma. The CDR3 is 15 residues long. V was clipped by 6 bases and J by 5 bases; unmatched bases: 5. Looked up from germline, CDR1 is MNHEY and CDR2 is SVGAGI. Repertoires were generated with immunoSEQ multiplex PCR, while TCRdb's copy carries only in-frame clones and drops some. The sample lists 150,000 to 200,000 clones; less than 90% were seen once. Study-wide results and limits: Top tumor clonotypes rose in blood 2 weeks post-radiation, then contracted. No pretreatment tumor biopsies were available for baseline clonotypes.

A word on this clone: Its antigen is not identified.

Described time point: blood 4 weeks post-SBRT, at nephrectomy. The treatment: 15 Gy SBRT to primary tumor, nephrectomy 4 weeks later. Nephrectomy followed 15 Gy stereotactic body radiation by 4 weeks. The patient's renal cell carcinoma had clear cell pathology. This chain uses TRBV6-5 with TRBJ2-1; 12 positions match TRBD2. This clonotype was sampled from a woman aged 50 to 60 with renal cell carcinoma. The input for sequencing was blood, taken from a patient whose treatment included radiotherapy and nephrectomy. As DNA, the CDR3 is TGTGCCAGCAGGCATACTAGCGGGGGGAACAATGAGCAGTTCTTC. Encoded protein: CASRHTSGGNNEQFF.